The source of this TCR beta chain is a study of blood T cell repertoires in COVID-19. Across the whole study: Italy, Spain and the United States were the sources of the convalescent and acute COVID-19 samples. T cells, B-cell-depleted T cells, or PBMCs provided the cDNA or gDNA that served as material.

V shed 9 bases and J 6 bases; nucleotides not matched to a gene: 4. Germline V gives CDR1 KGHDR, CDR2 SFDVKD. The CDR3 length is 13 residues. Original data processing: Reference gene primer amplification yielded estimated nucleated cell counts. Clones were sequenced by immunoSEQ multiplex PCR, and TCRdb holds only the in-frame ones, with some missing. V and J calls and clone size are copied from that table; D and trimming were computed from the DNA. Seen here are roughly 250,000 clones, 80% to 90% observed once, and the top ten hold 8.6%. The rearrangement links TRBV24-1 to TRBJ2-3; TRBD2 matches at 11 bases. This clonotype originated in a man in his forties or fifties with active or convalescent COVID-19. The sequenced material came from peripheral blood. This CDR3 is CATGPSGGDTQYF. DNA of the CDR3: TGTGCCACCGGGCCTAGCGGGGGGGATACGCAGTATTTT.